Shown below are 6 T cell receptor beta chains from a single sample sequenced in a study of T-cell memory formation after mild COVID-19. TCRdb recomputed calls from the 5' RACE reads with MiXCR, one row per CDR3 protein. This sample carries about 430,000 distinct CDR3 sequences, 18% of them seen once, and the ten largest clones take around a fifth. Sequencing used PBMCs or a T cell subset sorted from them (not recorded which). The receptors shown here come from a young man who had mild COVID-19 (a few samples of this study predate the infection). Cell type and time point are not known.

This clonotype has only a few counts. V gene TRBV10-3 combines with J gene TRBJ2-3, with 10 bases identical to TRBD2. Germline CDR1 reads ENHRY; CDR2 reads SYGVKD. V lost 1 base and J lost 4; bases outside the gene matches: 5. The length of the CDR3 is 16 residues. The CDR3 here is CAISEYPSGGSDTQYF. The CDR3 DNA is TGTGCCATCAGTGAGTACCCTAGCGGGGGATCAGATACGCAGTATTTT.

The table lists this clonotype with a few counts. This chain links TRBV6-2 or TRBV6-3 with TRBJ1-1; no clear D gene. CDR1 MNHEY and CDR2 SVGEGT come from the germline V gene. V was cut by 2 bases and J by 1 base, with 8 bases left in between. The CDR3 contains 14 residues. The CDR3 loop is CASSYQTANTEAFF. DNA for the CDR3: TGTGCCAGCAGTTACCAAACGGCGAACACTGAAGCTTTCTTT.

This clonotype was seen only a few times. The CDR3 reads CASRHGQRGLYEQYF. In DNA, the CDR3 is TGTGCCAGCAGACACGGACAGAGGGGCCTCTACGAGCAGTACTTC. V gene TRBV12-3 or TRBV12-4 combines with J gene TRBJ2-7; TRBD1 is a possible D gene (6 bases). The CDR3 runs 15 residues. V lost 6 bases, J lost 3 bases, and 18 bases lay in between.

The CDR3 loop is CASSIGSGNSPLHF. The CDR3 nucleotides are TGCGCCAGCAGCATTGGTTCGGGAAATTCACCCCTCCACTTT. The chain employs TRBV5-1 and TRBJ1-6; D call uncertain. Germline loops: CDR1 SGHRS, CDR2 YFSETQ. This CDR3 has 14 residues. Trimming cost V 4 bases and J 7 bases, with 12 bases left between them.

This chain links TRBV19 with TRBJ2-1; 7 bases map to TRBD1. CDR1 is LNHDA and CDR2 is SQIVND in the germline V gene (reference sequence). After removal of 2 bases from V and 4 bases from J, the junction contained 2 bases not matched to a gene. This CDR3 spans 14 amino acids. The DNA for the CDR3 is TGTGCCAGTAGTATACACAGGGGTTACAATGAGCAGTTCTTC. The encoded protein is CASSIHRGYNEQFF.

This clonotype was counted between two and nine times. V is TRBV28 and J is TRBJ2-1; 7 bases map to TRBD1. V trimming: 3 bases; J trimming: 3 bases; junction bases outside the gene matches: 5. CDR3 length equals 15 residues. Germline V CDR1 and CDR2: MDHEN, SYDVKM. CDR3 in amino acids: CASSFTRQGYNEQFF. CDR3 sequence (DNA): TGTGCCAGCAGTTTTACTCGACAGGGCTACAATGAGCAGTTCTTC.